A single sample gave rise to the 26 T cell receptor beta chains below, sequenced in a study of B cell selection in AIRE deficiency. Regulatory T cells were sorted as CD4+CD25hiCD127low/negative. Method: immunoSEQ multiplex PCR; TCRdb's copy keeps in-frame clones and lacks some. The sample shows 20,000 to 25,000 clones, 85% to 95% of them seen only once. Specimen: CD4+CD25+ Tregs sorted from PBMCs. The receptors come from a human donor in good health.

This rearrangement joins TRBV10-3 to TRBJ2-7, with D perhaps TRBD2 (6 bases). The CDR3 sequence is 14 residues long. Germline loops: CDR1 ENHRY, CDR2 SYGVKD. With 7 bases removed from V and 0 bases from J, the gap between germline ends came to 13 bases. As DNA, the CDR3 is TGTGCCATCATGGCGGGGACGAGCTCCTACGAGCAGTACTTC. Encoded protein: CAIMAGTSSYEQYF.

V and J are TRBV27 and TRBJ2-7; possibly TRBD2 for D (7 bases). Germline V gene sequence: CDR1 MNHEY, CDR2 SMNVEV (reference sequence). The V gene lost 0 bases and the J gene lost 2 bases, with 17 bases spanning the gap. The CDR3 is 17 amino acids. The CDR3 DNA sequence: TGTGCCAGCAGTTTATCGGGGGGGGGCGGGGAGACCTACGAGCAGTACTTC. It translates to CASSLSGGGGETYEQYF.

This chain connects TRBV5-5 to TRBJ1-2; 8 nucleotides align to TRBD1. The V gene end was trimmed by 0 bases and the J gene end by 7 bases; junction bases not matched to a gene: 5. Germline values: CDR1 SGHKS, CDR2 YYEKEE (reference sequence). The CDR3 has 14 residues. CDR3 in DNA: TGTGCCAGCAGCTTGGGTGGTGACAGGGGTGGCTACACCTTC. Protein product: CASSLGGDRGGYTF.

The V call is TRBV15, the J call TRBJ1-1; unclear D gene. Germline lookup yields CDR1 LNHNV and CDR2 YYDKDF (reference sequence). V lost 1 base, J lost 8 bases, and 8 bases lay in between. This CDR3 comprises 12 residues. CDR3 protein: CATSRAGLEAFF. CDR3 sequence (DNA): TGTGCCACCAGCAGAGCGGGGTTAGAAGCTTTCTTT.

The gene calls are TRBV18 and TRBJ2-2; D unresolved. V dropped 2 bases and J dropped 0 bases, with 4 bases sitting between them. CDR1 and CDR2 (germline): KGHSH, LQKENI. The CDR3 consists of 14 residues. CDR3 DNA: TGTGCCAGCTCACCAAGCCCGAACACCGGGGAGCTGTTTTTT. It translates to CASSPSPNTGELFF.

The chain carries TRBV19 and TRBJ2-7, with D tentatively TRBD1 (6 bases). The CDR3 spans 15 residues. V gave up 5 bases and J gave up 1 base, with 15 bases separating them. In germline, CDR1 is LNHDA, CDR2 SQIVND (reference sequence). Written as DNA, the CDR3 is TGTGCCAGTAGTTCTGTCGGCAGGGGTTCCTACGAGCAGTACTTC. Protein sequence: CASSSVGRGSYEQYF.

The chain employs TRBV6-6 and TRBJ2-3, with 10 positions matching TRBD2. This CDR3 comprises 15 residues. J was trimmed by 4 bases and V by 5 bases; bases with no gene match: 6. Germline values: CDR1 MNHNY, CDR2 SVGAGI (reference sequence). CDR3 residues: CASSRGGLAPDTQYF. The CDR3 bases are TGTGCCAGCAGTCGTGGGGGACTAGCGCCAGATACGCAGTATTTT.

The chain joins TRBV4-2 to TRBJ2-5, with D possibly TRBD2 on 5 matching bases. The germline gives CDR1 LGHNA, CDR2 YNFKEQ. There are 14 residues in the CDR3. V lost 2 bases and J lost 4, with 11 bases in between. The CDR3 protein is CASSQPLAGETQYF. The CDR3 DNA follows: TGTGCCAGCAGCCAACCCCTAGCCGGAGAGACCCAGTACTTC.

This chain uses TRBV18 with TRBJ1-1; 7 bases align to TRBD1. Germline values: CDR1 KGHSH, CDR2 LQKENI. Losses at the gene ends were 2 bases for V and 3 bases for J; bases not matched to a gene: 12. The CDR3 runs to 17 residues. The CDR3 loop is CASSPYFRQGSDTEAFF. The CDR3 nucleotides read TGTGCCAGCTCACCATATTTCCGACAGGGTTCTGACACTGAAGCTTTCTTT.

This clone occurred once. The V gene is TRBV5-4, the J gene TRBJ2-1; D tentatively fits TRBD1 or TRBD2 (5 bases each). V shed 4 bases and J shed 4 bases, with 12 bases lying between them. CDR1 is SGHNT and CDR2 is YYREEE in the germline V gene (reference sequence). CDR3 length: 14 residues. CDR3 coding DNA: TGTGCCAGCAGCGGGGCCGGGGAGTACAATGAGCAGTTCTTC. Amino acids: CASSGAGEYNEQFF.

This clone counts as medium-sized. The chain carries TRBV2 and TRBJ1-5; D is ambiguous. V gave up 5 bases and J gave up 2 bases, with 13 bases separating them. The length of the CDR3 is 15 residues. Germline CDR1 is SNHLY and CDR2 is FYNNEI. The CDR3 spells CASSPRQKRNQPQHF. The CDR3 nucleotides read TGTGCCAGCAGTCCCAGGCAGAAACGCAATCAGCCCCAGCATTTT. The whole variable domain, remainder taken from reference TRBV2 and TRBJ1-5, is EPEVTQTPSHQVTQMGQEVILRCVPISNHLYFYWYRQILGQKVEFLVSFYNNEISEKSEIFDDQFSVERPDGSNFTLKIRSTKLEDSAMYFCASSPRQKRNQPQHFGDGTRLSIL.

CDR3 DNA sequence: TGTGCCAGCAGCGGGATCGCGGGCGGCACTGAAGCTTTCTTT. Protein: CASSGIAGGTEAFF. The chain joins TRBV6-6 to TRBJ1-1; D is unclear. Trimming took off 6 bases at V and 4 bases at J, with 15 bases between the two ends. The germline CDR1 and CDR2 sequences are MNHNY and SVGAGI (reference sequence). CDR3 size: 14 residues.

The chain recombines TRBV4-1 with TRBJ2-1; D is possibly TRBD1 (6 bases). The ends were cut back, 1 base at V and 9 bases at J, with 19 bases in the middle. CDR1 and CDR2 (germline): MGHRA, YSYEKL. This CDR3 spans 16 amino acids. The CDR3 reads CASSQGQGSRFVEQFF. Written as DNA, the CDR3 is TGCGCCAGCAGCCAAGGTCAGGGGAGTCGGTTTGTTGAGCAGTTCTTC.

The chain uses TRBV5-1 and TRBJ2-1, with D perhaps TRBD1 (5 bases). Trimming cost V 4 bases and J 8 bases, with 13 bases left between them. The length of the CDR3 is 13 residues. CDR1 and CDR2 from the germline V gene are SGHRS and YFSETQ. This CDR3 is CASSGAGLDEQFF. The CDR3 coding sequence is TGCGCCAGCAGCGGGGCAGGGTTAGATGAGCAGTTCTTC.

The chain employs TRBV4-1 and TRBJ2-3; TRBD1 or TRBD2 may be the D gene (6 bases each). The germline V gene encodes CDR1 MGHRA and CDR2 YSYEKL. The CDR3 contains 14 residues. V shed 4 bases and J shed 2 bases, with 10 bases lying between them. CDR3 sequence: CASSPGALTDTQYF. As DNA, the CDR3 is TGCGCCAGCAGCCCGGGGGCCCTCACAGATACGCAGTATTTT.

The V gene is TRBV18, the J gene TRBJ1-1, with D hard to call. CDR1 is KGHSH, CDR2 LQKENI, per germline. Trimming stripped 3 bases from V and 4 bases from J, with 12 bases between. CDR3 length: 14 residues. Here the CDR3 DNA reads TGTGCCAGCTCACCCACCGAATTTGGCACTGAAGCTTTCTTT. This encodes CASSPTEFGTEAFF.

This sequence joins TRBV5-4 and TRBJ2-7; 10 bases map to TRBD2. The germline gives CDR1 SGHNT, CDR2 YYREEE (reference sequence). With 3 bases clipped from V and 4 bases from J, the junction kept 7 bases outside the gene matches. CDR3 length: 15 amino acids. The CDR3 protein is CASSSRTSGIYEQYF. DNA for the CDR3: TGTGCCAGCAGCTCCCGGACTAGCGGAATATACGAGCAGTACTTC.

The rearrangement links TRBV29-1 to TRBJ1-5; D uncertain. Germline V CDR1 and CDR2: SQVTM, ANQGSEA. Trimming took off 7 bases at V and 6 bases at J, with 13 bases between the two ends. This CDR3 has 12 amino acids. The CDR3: CSAGYLGQPQHF. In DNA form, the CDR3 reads TGCAGCGCCGGTTATTTGGGTCAGCCCCAGCATTTT.

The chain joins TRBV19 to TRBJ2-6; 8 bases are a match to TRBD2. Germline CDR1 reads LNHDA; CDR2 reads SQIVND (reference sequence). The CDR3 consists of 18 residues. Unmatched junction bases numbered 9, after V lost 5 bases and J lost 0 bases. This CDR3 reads CASSARGGSSSGANVLTF. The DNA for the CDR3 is TGTGCCAGTAGTGCCCGCGGGGGGTCTAGCTCTGGGGCCAACGTCCTGACTTTC. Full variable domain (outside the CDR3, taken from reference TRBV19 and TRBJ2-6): DGGITQSPKYLFRKEGQNVTLSCEQNLNHDAMYWYRQDPGQGLRLIYYSQIVNDFQKGDIAEGYSVSREKKESFPLTVTSAQKNPTAFYLCASSARGGSSSGANVLTFGAGSRLTVL.

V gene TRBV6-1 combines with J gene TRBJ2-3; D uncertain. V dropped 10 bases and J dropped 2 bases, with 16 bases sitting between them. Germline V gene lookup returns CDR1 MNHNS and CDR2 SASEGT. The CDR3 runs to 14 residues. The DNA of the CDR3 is TGTGCCACCGACGAAAGCGTGGCCACAGATACGCAGTATTTT. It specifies CATDESVATDTQYF.

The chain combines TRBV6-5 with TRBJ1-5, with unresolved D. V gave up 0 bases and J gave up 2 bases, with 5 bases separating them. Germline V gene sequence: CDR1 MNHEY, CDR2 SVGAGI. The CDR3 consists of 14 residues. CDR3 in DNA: TGTGCCAGCAGTTACTCGAGGGGCAATCAGCCCCAGCATTTT. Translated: CASSYSRGNQPQHF.

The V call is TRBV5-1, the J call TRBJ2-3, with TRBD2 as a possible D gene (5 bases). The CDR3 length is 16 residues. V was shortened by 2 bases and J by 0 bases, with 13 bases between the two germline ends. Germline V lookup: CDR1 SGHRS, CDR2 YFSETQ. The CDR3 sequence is CASSFGLISSTDTQYF. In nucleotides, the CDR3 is TGCGCCAGCAGCTTTGGACTTATCTCTAGCACAGATACGCAGTATTTT.

The CDR3 reads CASSHRTSHQETQYF. The CDR3 DNA reads TGCGCCAGCAGCCACAGGACTAGCCATCAAGAGACCCAGTACTTC. The chain combines TRBV5-1 with TRBJ2-5; 8 bases are a match to TRBD2. The V and J ends lost 4 bases and 2 bases, in that order; junction bases with no gene match: 7. Germline loops: CDR1 SGHRS, CDR2 YFSETQ. The CDR3 spans 15 residues. The whole variable domain, filled in from reference TRBV5-1 and TRBJ2-5, reads KAGVTQTPRYLIKTRGQQVTLSCSPISGHRSVSWYQQTPGQGLQFLFEYFSETQRNKGNFPGRFSGRQFSNSRSEMNVSTLELGDSALYLCASSHRTSHQETQYFGPGTRLLVL.

The CDR3: CASSLGGLEQYF. CDR3 nucleotide sequence: TGTGCCAGCAGTTTAGGGGGCCTCGAGCAGTACTTC. The chain carries TRBV5-5 and TRBJ2-7; TRBD1 matches at 7 bases. Germline V gives CDR1 SGHKS, CDR2 YYEKEE (reference sequence). Trimming cost V 5 bases and J 6 bases; bases outside gene matches: 5. CDR3 length equals 12 residues.

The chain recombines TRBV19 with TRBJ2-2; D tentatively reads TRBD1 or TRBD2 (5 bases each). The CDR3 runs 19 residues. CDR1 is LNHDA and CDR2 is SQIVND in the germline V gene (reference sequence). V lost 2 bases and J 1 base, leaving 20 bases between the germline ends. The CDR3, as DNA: TGTGCCAGTAGTATATGGGACCTAACAAGAACATGGAACACCGGGGAGCTGTTTTTT. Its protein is CASSIWDLTRTWNTGELFF.

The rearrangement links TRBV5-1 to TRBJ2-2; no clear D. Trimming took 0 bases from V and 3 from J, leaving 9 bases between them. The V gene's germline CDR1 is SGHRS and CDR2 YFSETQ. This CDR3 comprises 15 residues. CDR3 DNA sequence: TGCGCCAGCAGCTTGGACACTACCTACACCGGGGAGCTGTTTTTT. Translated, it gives CASSLDTTYTGELFF.